These 8 T cell receptor beta chains were all obtained from the same sample, sequenced in a study of blood T cell repertoires in COVID-19. TCRdb keeps only in-frame clones here, not all; method: immunoSEQ multiplex PCR. This sample has 400,000 or so clones, with 85% to 90% found just once. The sequenced sample consisted of peripheral blood. The origin of the receptors is a human donor in a cohort sampled during active COVID-19.

J is TRBJ1-2 and V is TRBV6-6, with D uncertain. V lost 4 bases, J lost 6 bases, and 18 bases lay in between. CDR1 is MNHNY and CDR2 is SVGAGI in the germline V gene (reference sequence). The CDR3 sequence is 15 residues long. DNA of the CDR3: TGTGCCAGCAGTTCCCTACCGACCCCGGAGGATGGCTACACCTTC. Translated, it gives CASSSLPTPEDGYTF.

This CDR3 is CSASFIAASGSYNEQFF. CDR3 nucleotide sequence: TGCAGTGCTAGTTTCATTGCTGCTAGCGGGAGCTACAATGAGCAGTTCTTC. This chain uses TRBV20-1 with TRBJ2-1, with 10 bases lining up with TRBD2. Germline lookup yields CDR1 DFQATT and CDR2 SNEGSKA (reference sequence). Trimming at V came to 3 bases and at J to 3 bases, leaving 11 bases not matched to a gene. The length of the CDR3 is 17 residues.

This sequence joins TRBV28 and TRBJ1-2; the D is unclear. Per germline, CDR1 MDHEN and CDR2 SYDVKM. Trimming cost V 7 bases and J 4 bases, with 19 bases left between them. This CDR3 comprises 15 residues. CDR3 bases: TGTGCCAGCACCGGTGGGTCAGTCGGCGGCTATGGCTACACCTTC. The encoded protein is CASTGGSVGGYGYTF.

The rearrangement links TRBV7-3 to TRBJ2-1; TRBD2 matches at 11 bases. Trimming removed 5 bases from V and 10 bases from J; junction bases left unmatched: 13. Germline CDR1 SGHTA, CDR2 FQGTGA. This CDR3 contains 16 residues. The CDR3 is CASSLSGTSGSGEQFF. CDR3 bases: TGTGCCAGCAGCCTTAGCGGGACTAGCGGTAGCGGGGAGCAGTTCTTC.

V is TRBV5-1 and J is TRBJ2-1; 11 nucleotides line up with TRBD2. The CDR3 runs 18 residues. Germline assignment: CDR1 SGHRS and CDR2 YFSETQ. J lost 15 bases, V lost 4 bases, and 24 bases had no gene match. This CDR3 is CASSPISGTSGGGRFRFF. For the CDR3, the DNA is TGCGCCAGCAGCCCAATCTCCGGGACTAGCGGTGGGGGTCGGTTTCGGTTCTTC.

V is TRBV19 and J is TRBJ1-2; D is perhaps TRBD1 (6 bases). Deletions cut 8 bases from V and 4 bases from J, with 20 bases between. The germline CDR1 and CDR2 sequences are LNHDA and SQIVND (reference sequence). The CDR3 consists of 15 residues. Here the CDR3 DNA reads TGTGCCAGTGGAGATACCAGGGGCTTCAGCTATGGCTACACCTTC. This gives the protein CASGDTRGFSYGYTF.

This chain connects TRBV9 to TRBJ1-2, with 9 positions matching TRBD1. V lost 0 bases and J lost 8; bases outside the gene matches: 8. CDR1 is SGDLS, CDR2 YYNGEE, per germline. The CDR3 is 15 amino acids. The CDR3 DNA reads TGTGCCAGCAGCGTAGCTTTTACAGGGGGCGAAGGCTACACCTTC. It encodes CASSVAFTGGEGYTF.

This clone was picked up a small number of times. CDR3 nucleotide sequence: TGTGCCAGCAGCTACGGATCGACGGAGAAGAGCACTGAAGCTTTCTTT. The encoded protein is CASSYGSTEKSTEAFF. The chain has TRBV11-1 and TRBJ1-1; D gene ambiguous. The CDR3 spans 16 residues. The germline V gene encodes CDR1 SGHAT and CDR2 FQDESV (reference sequence). Trimming left V 4 bases short and J 4 bases short, with 19 bases between.